This is a list of T cell receptor beta chains from one sample in a study of PD-1 blockade in classical Hodgkin lymphoma. Generated by immunoSEQ multiplex PCR, the TCRdb table keeps only in-frame clones and is missing some. This sample yields roughly 100,000 clones, of which more than 85% are seen a single time; around 6.6% belongs to the top ten. Source: peripheral blood mononuclear cells (PBMCs), taken before the second cycle of nivolumab. These receptor sequences come from a human donor with classical Hodgkin lymphoma. Each CDR3 is given with its conserved first and last residue. D genes are given only for firm matches. Not all rows give a size; the values are once, few, many and, for expanded clones, a class.

>TRBV27|-|TRBD1|TRBJ2-1
TGTGCCAGCTTGGGACAGGGCTCCAATGAGCAGTTCTTC
CASLGQGSNEQFF
>TRBV4-1|-|TRBD2|TRBJ2-5
TGCGCCAGCAGCATCCAAACTAGCGGACAAGAGACCCAGTACTTC
CASSIQTSGQETQYF
>TRBV1|-|-|TRBJ2-5
TGCACCAGTTACGGCCACCCGGGGGTCGGAGAGACCCAGTACTTC
CTSYGHPGVGETQYF
>TRBV7-9|-|-|TRBJ1-2
TGTGCCAGCAGCTCGACAGGATTGTATGGCTACACCTTC
CASSSTGLYGYTF
>TRBV10-2|-|-|TRBJ1-2
TGCGCCAGCAGTGAGGCGGGGGGGAGAGGCTACACCTTC
CASSEAGGRGYTF
>TRBV6-1|-|-|TRBJ1-1
TGTGCCAGCAGTGAGTACGGGTTCGTGAACACTGAAGCTTTCTTT
CASSEYGFVNTEAFF
>TRBV14|-|-|TRBJ1-2
TGTGCCAGCAGCCAAAGTAGAAACCAATACACCTTC
CASSQSRNQYTF
>TRBV27|-|TRBD1|TRBJ1-6
TGTGCCAGCAGGACATTTGACAGGGAACATTCACCCCTCCACTTT
CASRTFDREHSPLHF
>TRBV19|-|TRBD1|TRBJ1-6
TGTGCCAGTAGTCCTCGGAAAAGGGACAGGGGGCTACTCTATAATTCACCCCTCCACTTT
CASSPRKRDRGLLYNSPLHF
>TRBV7-9|-|-|TRBJ1-1
TGTGCCAGCAGCTTGGGTGCCTCCAAGGCTGAAGCTTTCTTT
CASSLGASKAEAFF
>TRBV4-2|-|TRBD2|TRBJ2-3
TGTGCCAGCAGCCTTACTCTAGCGGGGGCCGTCACAGATACGCAGTATTTT
CASSLTLAGAVTDTQYF
>TRBV5-1|-|-|TRBJ2-1
TGCGCCAGCAGCTTGGCGACAGCCCAGGGCAATGAGCAGTTCTTC
CASSLATAQGNEQFF
>TRBV6-4|once|-|TRBJ2-2
TGTGCCAGCAGTGAGGAGGGGAGTAACACCGGGGAGCTGTTTTTT
CASSEEGSNTGELFF
>TRBV4-3|few|-|TRBJ1-2
TGCGCCAGCAGCCAAGATCATCGGGGCGCGGACTATGGCTACACCTTC
CASSQDHRGADYGYTF
>TRBV6-5|-|-|TRBJ2-3
TGTGCCAGCAGTTACGTTGGGACAGATACGCAGTATTTT
CASSYVGTDTQYF
>TRBV20-1|-|-|TRBJ1-3
TGCAGTGCTTTACAGCAAAACACCATATATTTT
CSALQQNTIYF
>TRBV7-2|-|-|TRBJ2-7
TGTGCCAGCAGCTTAGTCGTGGTCAGGCAGACTTACGAGCAGTACTTC
CASSLVVVRQTYEQYF
>TRBV25-1|once|TRBD1|TRBJ2-7
TGTGCCAGCAGTCCCGGGACAGGGTTGGGATTC
CASSPGTGLGF
>TRBV2|-|-|TRBJ2-5
TGTGCCAGCAGTGTTTACTTCGAAGAGACCCAGTACTTC
CASSVYFEETQYF
>TRBV5-4|-|-|TRBJ1-4
TGTGCCATGGGGGCAGGAAATAATGAAAAACTGTTTTTT
CAMGAGNNEKLFF
>TRBV19|-|TRBD1|TRBJ1-2
TGTGCCAGTAGTCCCCGGGACAGGGGGTGGAATGGCTACACCTTC
CASSPRDRGWNGYTF
>TRBV6-6|-|-|TRBJ2-1
TGTGCCAGCAGTTACTTGACAGGACCCGAGCAGTTCTTC
CASSYLTGPEQFF
>TRBV27|-|-|TRBJ2-7
TGTGCCAGCTCGGTTTGGGGGCGCCACGAGCAGTACTTC
CASSVWGRHEQYF
>TRBV4-2|-|-|TRBJ2-5
TGTGCCAGCAGCCAGAGGCCTTACTCGGGGGGCCGTCAAGAGACCCAGTACTTC
CASSQRPYSGGRQETQYF
>TRBV19|-|-|TRBJ1-5
TGTGCCAGTAGTATACGTCGTGGGTTAAGCAATCAGCCCCAGCATTTT
CASSIRRGLSNQPQHF
>TRBV18|-|TRBD1|TRBJ2-7
TGTGCCAGCTCACCACCGTTAACAGGGGGTAAGAACGAGCAGTACTTC
CASSPPLTGGKNEQYF
>TRBV19|-|-|TRBJ2-5
TGTGCCAGTAGTATAACAGGGATAGCGGGCCAAGAGACCCAGTACTTC
CASSITGIAGQETQYF
>TRBV19|-|TRBD1|TRBJ2-2
TGTGCCAGTAGTATAGCCCACTGGGACAGGAACACCGGGGAGCTGTTTTTT
CASSIAHWDRNTGELFF
>TRBV9|-|-|TRBJ2-3
TGTGCCAGCAGCGACCGACTAGTTGCAGATACGCAGTATTTT
CASSDRLVADTQYF
>TRBV7-7|-|-|TRBJ2-7
TGTGCCAGCAGCCCCGTCACCCTTCACTGGAGCTACGAGCAGTACTTC
CASSPVTLHWSYEQYF
>TRBV19|-|TRBD1|TRBJ2-3
TGTGCCAGTACCCCCAGGGGGCGCGGCACAGATACGCAGTATTTT
CASTPRGRGTDTQYF
>TRBV21-1|-|-|TRBJ2-4
TGTGCCAACCCCTACCGGGAGGCCAAAAACATTCAGTACTTC
CANPYREAKNIQYF
>TRBV4-3|-|-|TRBJ2-1
TGCGCCAGCAGCCAAGTTGGCCTTAGCTCCTACAATGAGCAGTTCTTC
CASSQVGLSSYNEQFF